This is a list of T cell receptor beta chains from one sample in a study of blood T cell repertoires in COVID-19. The protocol was immunoSEQ multiplex PCR, while the TCRdb copy is restricted to in-frame clones and leaves out a portion. The table shows approximately 170,000 clones, with approximately 75% occurring only once. The sample taken for sequencing was peripheral blood. These receptors were collected from a human donor in a cohort sampled during active COVID-19. The CDR3 runs from the conserved cysteine through the conserved F or W. The D gene is left open where the match is weak. Size tells how often a clone was seen (once, few, many) or the class of an expanded clone, and some rows leave it out.

J	D	V	size	CDR3	DNA
TRBJ2-3	TRBD1	TRBV19	once	CASSSWAGTGKGTDTQYF	TGTGCCAGTAGTTCATGGGCGGGGACAGGGAAGGGCACAGATACGCAGTATTTT
TRBJ1-2	TRBD1	TRBV9	NA	CASSVADRDRGHGYTF	TGTGCCAGCAGCGTAGCCGATCGGGACAGGGGGCATGGCTACACCTTC
TRBJ2-7	NA	TRBV6-5	few	CASSTRVADRNEQYF	TGTGCCAGCAGTACCCGGGTAGCGGATCGGAACGAGCAGTACTTC
TRBJ2-7	NA	TRBV6-5	NA	CATQFGGLGRIEQYF	TGTGCCACCCAGTTCGGTGGCCTGGGGAGGATCGAGCAGTACTTC
TRBJ2-3	NA	TRBV18	NA	CASSLRLDTTTDTQYF	TGTGCCAGCTCACTGCGACTAGATACTACCACAGATACGCAGTATTTT
TRBJ1-4	NA	TRBV7-8	NA	CASSRREGYNEKLFF	TGTGCCAGCAGCCGTCGGGAGGGGTATAATGAAAAACTGTTTTTT
TRBJ2-7	NA	TRBV6-5	NA	CASSLADTNPKQYF	TGTGCCAGCAGCTTAGCGGACACCAATCCTAAGCAGTACTTC
TRBJ2-5	NA	TRBV6-5	NA	CASSPGVRETQYF	TGTGCCAGCAGCCCCGGAGTTCGGGAGACCCAGTACTTC
TRBJ2-7	NA	TRBV2	once	CASKREGVSYEQYF	TGTGCCAGCAAGAGGGAGGGGGTCTCCTACGAGCAGTACTTC
TRBJ1-6	NA	TRBV30	few	CAWRSWEFSPLHF	TGTGCCTGGAGGTCCTGGGAGTTCTCACCCCTCCACTTT
TRBJ2-2	NA	TRBV29-1	NA	CSADRLQNTGELFF	TGCAGCGCTGACAGGCTGCAGAACACCGGGGAGCTGTTTTTT
TRBJ1-4	TRBD1	TRBV5-8	NA	CASSLGGADEKLFF	TGTGCCAGCAGCTTAGGGGGCGCCGATGAAAAACTGTTTTTT
TRBJ2-2	TRBD2	TRBV7-3	NA	CASSELAGKAGELFF	TGTGCCAGCAGCGAACTAGCGGGAAAGGCCGGGGAGCTGTTTTTT
TRBJ2-3	NA	TRBV19	NA	CASSVIQLSRTDTQYF	TGTGCCAGTAGTGTCATACAGTTGTCTCGCACAGATACGCAGTATTTT
TRBJ1-1	NA	TRBV25-1	NA	CASSESREAFF	TGTGCCAGCAGTGAATCGAGGGAAGCTTTCTTT
TRBJ2-1	TRBD2	TRBV4-3	NA	CASSLLEAGEDEQFF	TGCGCCAGCAGCCTACTCGAAGCGGGAGAGGATGAGCAGTTCTTC
TRBJ1-1	TRBD1	TRBV4-1	NA	CASSRTGQMNTEAFF	TGCGCCAGCAGCCGAACGGGACAGATGAACACTGAAGCTTTCTTT
TRBJ2-2	TRBD2	TRBV7-7	NA	CASTPRRGGGNTGELFF	TGTGCCAGCACCCCTAGGAGAGGCGGGGGGAACACCGGGGAGCTGTTTTTT
TRBJ1-1	TRBD1	TRBV6-5	NA	CASRGQGGTEAFF	TGTGCCAGCAGGGGACAGGGGGGAACTGAAGCTTTCTTT
TRBJ1-5	TRBD1	TRBV27	NA	CASRASDRAYQPQHF	TGTGCCAGCAGAGCTTCGGACAGGGCTTATCAGCCCCAGCATTTT
TRBJ2-2	NA	TRBV4-3	once	CASSQVVRPYGELFF	TGCGCCAGCAGCCAAGTAGTCAGGCCCTACGGGGAGCTGTTTTTT
TRBJ2-1	TRBD1	TRBV5-6	NA	CASSSDQGDEQFF	TGTGCCAGCAGCTCCGACCAGGGGGATGAGCAGTTCTTC
TRBJ2-3	TRBD2	TRBV6-4	few	CASSDGLAGESDTQYF	TGTGCCAGCAGTGACGGACTAGCGGGAGAATCAGATACGCAGTATTTT